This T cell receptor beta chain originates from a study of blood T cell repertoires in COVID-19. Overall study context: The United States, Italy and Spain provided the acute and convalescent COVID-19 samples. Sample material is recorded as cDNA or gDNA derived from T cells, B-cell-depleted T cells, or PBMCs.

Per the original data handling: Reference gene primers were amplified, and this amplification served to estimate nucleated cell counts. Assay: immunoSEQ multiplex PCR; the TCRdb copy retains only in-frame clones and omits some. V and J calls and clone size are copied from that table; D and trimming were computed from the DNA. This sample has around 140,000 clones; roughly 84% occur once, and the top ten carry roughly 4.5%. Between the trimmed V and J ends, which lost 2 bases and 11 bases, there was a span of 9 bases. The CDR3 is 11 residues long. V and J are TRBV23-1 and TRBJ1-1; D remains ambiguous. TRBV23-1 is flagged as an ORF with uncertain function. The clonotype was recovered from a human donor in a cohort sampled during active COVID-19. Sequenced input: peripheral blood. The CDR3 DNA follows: TGCGCCAGCAGTCAACCGGTTTGGGCTTTCTTT. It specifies CASSQPVWAFF.